This T cell receptor beta chain was profiled in a study of cytomegalovirus exposure and HLA in healthy donors. In the PCR, 60 Vbeta and 13 Jbeta primers were used. Repertoires were generated with immunoSEQ multiplex PCR, while TCRdb's copy carries only in-frame clones and drops some. Of about 170,000 clones listed, approximately 70% were seen once; the top ten hold approximately 6.9%. Study conclusions and caveats: In the analysis, some V segments, TRBV6-2 and TRBV6-3 included, were excluded as indistinguishable.

Concerning this clone itself: The antigen is not known.

The CDR3 has 16 amino acids. The chain links TRBV21-1 to TRBJ2-7; the DNA was not compared with TRBD1, the D call given in the table. TRBV21-1 is a listed pseudogene. The sequencing input was PBMCs. This TCR derives from a man in his forties in good health and CMV-seropositive. CDR3 in DNA: TGTGCCAGCAGCCCCACGGACAGGGAGACCTCCTACGAGCAGTACTTC. It codes for CASSPTDRETSYEQYF.